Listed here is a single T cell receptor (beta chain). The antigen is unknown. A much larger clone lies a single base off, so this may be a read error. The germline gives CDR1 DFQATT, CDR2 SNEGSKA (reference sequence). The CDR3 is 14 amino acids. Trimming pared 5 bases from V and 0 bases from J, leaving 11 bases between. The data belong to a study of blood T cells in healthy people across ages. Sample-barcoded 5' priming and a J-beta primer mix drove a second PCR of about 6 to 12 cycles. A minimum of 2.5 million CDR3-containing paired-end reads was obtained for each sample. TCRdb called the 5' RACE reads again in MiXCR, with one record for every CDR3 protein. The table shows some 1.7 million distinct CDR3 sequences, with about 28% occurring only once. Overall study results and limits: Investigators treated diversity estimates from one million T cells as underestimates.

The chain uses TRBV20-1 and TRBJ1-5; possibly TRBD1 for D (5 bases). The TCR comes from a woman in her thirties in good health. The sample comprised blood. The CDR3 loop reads CSAGTGCSNQPQHF. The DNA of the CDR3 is TGCAGTGCTGGGACCGGGTGTAGCAATCAGCCCCAGCATTTT.